This is a list of T cell receptor beta chains from one sample in a study of blood T cell repertoires in COVID-19. Generated by immunoSEQ multiplex PCR, the TCRdb table keeps only in-frame clones and is missing some. Of about 270,000 clones detected, around 87% appear once; the ten largest clones hold less than 3%. Sequenced input: peripheral blood. These receptors were collected from a woman between 45 and 65 years old with acute or convalescent COVID-19. CDR3s include the opening cysteine and the closing phenylalanine or tryptophan. A D gene is named only where the DNA matches it firmly. Size tells how often a clone was seen (once, few, many) or the class of an expanded clone, and some rows leave it out.

j_call d_call v_call clone_size cdr3_nt cdr3_aa
TRBJ2-2 NA TRBV9 NA TGTGCCAGCAGCGTAGACAGCAACACCGGGGAGCTGTTTTTT CASSVDSNTGELFF
TRBJ2-1 TRBD2 TRBV9 once TGTGCCAGCAGCGTAGACTCATCGGGAGGCCCCCGGGATGAGCAGTTCTTC CASSVDSSGGPRDEQFF
TRBJ1-4 TRBD1 TRBV9 NA TGTGCCAGCAGTGCCGGGACAGCATATGAAAAACTGTTTTTT CASSAGTAYEKLFF
TRBJ1-4 TRBD1 TRBV28 NA TGTGCCAGCAGCCTGACAGGGACAAATGAAAAACTGTTTTTT CASSLTGTNEKLFF
TRBJ2-1 NA TRBV6-5 NA TGTGCCAGCACCTGGACACCGTACAATGAGCAGTTCTTC CASTWTPYNEQFF
TRBJ2-5 TRBD1 TRBV5-1 NA TGCGCCAGCAGCCAGACAGGGGTGGCTGAAGAGACCCAGTACTTC CASSQTGVAEETQYF
TRBJ2-3 NA TRBV29-1 NA TGCAGCGTAACTAGCTCCACAGATACGCAGTATTTT CSVTSSTDTQYF
TRBJ2-3 TRBD2 TRBV9 NA TGTGCCAGCAGCCCAGGGAGCGGGGGGGTAGATACGCAGTATTTT CASSPGSGGVDTQYF
TRBJ1-2 NA TRBV18 NA TGTGCCAGCTCACCGGCCCCCGATCTCTATGGCTACACCTTC CASSPAPDLYGYTF
TRBJ1-1 NA TRBV6-5 once TGTGCCAGCAAAACTCGGAGAGACACTGAAGCTTTCTTT CASKTRRDTEAFF
TRBJ1-4 TRBD1 TRBV7-2 NA TGTGCCAGCAGCTTAGGGACAGGGTACCAACTGTTTTTT CASSLGTGYQLFF
TRBJ2-1 TRBD2 TRBV11-2 few TGTGCCAGCAGCCCAGTGAGGCGGGAGGGATACAATGAGCAGTTCTTC CASSPVRREGYNEQFF
TRBJ1-2 TRBD1 TRBV3-1/TRBV3-2 NA TGTGCCAGCGGAGGGACAGGGGGTCGAGGCTACACCTTC CASGGTGGRGYTF
TRBJ1-2 TRBD1 TRBV28 NA TGTGCCAGCAGTCCCCCATGGGGGACAGGGGGCTATGGCTACACCTTC CASSPPWGTGGYGYTF
TRBJ2-2 TRBD2 TRBV15 NA TGTGCCACCAGCAGAGAGGGGACTAGCGGGCTTGGGGAGCTGTTTTTT CATSREGTSGLGELFF
TRBJ1-5 NA TRBV2 NA TGTGCCAGCAGTCCGGGATTGGAGCCCCAGCATTTT CASSPGLEPQHF
TRBJ2-2 TRBD2 TRBV6-4 NA TGTGCCAGCAGTAGATCGGGAGGGTCTGCCGGGGAGCTGTTTTTT CASSRSGGSAGELFF
TRBJ1-2 TRBD1 TRBV27 once TGTGCCAGCAGTTTATCGGGGACAGGGGTGGTTGGCTACACCTTC CASSLSGTGVVGYTF
TRBJ1-2 NA TRBV24-1 NA TGTGCCACCAGTGATTTGGTTCGGGGAGTCTATGGCTACACCTTC CATSDLVRGVYGYTF
TRBJ1-6 NA TRBV6-6 NA TGTGCCAGCAGTTTTGGGGATCGGGGATCACCCCTCCACTTT CASSFGDRGSPLHF
TRBJ1-5 NA TRBV19 NA TGTGCCAGTAGTAAGACAGGCTACAATCAGCCCCAGCATTTT CASSKTGYNQPQHF
TRBJ1-5 NA TRBV21-1 NA TGTGCCAGCAGCAAAGGAGCGGTTCCCAGGGGATGTCAGCCCCAGCATTTT CASSKGAVPRGCQPQHF
TRBJ2-7 NA TRBV5-4 NA TGTGCCAGCAGCTTGGGCTCGGGCGAGCAGTACTTC CASSLGSGEQYF
TRBJ2-3 TRBD2 TRBV9 few TGTGCCAGCAGCTGGACTAGCGGGGATACGCAGTATTTT CASSWTSGDTQYF
TRBJ1-4 NA TRBV18 NA TGTGCCAGCTCACCACGGGGCTCGGAAACTAATGAAAAACTGTTTTTT CASSPRGSETNEKLFF
TRBJ1-5 NA TRBV20-1 NA TGCAGTGCTAGTCTCGGGAATGGCAATCAGCCCCAGCATTTT CSASLGNGNQPQHF
TRBJ1-1 TRBD1 TRBV7-2 NA TGTGCCAGCAGCCCGAAGGACAGGGGAATAAGGAACACTGAAGCTTTCTTT CASSPKDRGIRNTEAFF
TRBJ2-2 NA TRBV2 NA TGTGCCCAGCGGGCGACCGCGAACACCGGGGAGCTGTTTTTT CAQRATANTGELFF
TRBJ1-3 TRBD1 TRBV6-6 NA TGTGCCAGCATCCTGGACAGGGTGGGTGGAAACACCATATATTTT CASILDRVGGNTIYF